This TCR beta chain comes out of a study of shared clonotypes between healthy human individuals. Study results and limitations: Sharing across a handful of donors was seen in 4% to 6.5% of naive CD4 clonotypes.

Libraries were prepared by immunoSEQ multiplex PCR; TCRdb keeps only in-frame clonotypes and omits some of them. Of about 690,000 clones in the sample, about 90% are singletons; the top ten hold 30% to 40%. This CDR3 comprises 16 residues. V lost 5 bases and J 2 bases, leaving 19 bases between the germline ends. From germline, CDR1 is SGHAT and CDR2 FQNNGV. Each of the donors was a healthy adult who was HIV-negative and had not had a recent acute infection or vaccination. A single count supports this clone. Its antigen is unidentified. V and J are TRBV11-2 and TRBJ2-7; D possibly corresponds to TRBD1 (7 bases). This TCR came from a man younger than 35 in good health. Some clones in this sample may be carry-over from other donors' samples. The specimen was memory CD8+ T cells from PBMCs. Subset meaning: CD45RO+ cells pooled with CCR7-negative TemRA cells. For the CDR3, the DNA is TGTGCCAGCAGCCCCTTAGGGGGGACAGTCGCCTACGAGCAGTACTTC. Amino acids: CASSPLGGTVAYEQYF.